These T cell receptor beta chains were read from a single sample in a study of blood T cell repertoires in COVID-19. The assay was immunoSEQ multiplex PCR, and TCRdb's table has in-frame clones only and misses some. There are over 300,000 clones in the sample; around 90% occur only once, and approximately 7% lies in the top ten. The sequencing input was peripheral blood. These TCRs come from a man younger than 30 with active or convalescent COVID-19. Both conserved end residues are part of each CDR3. The D gene is left open where the match is weak. The size field is filled for only some rows; it gives once, few, many or a size class.

size: NA
J: TRBJ1-2
V: TRBV29-1
D: NA
CDR3: CSVVLNGNYGYTF
DNA: TGCAGCGTTGTACTTAACGGGAACTATGGCTACACCTTC

size: NA
J: TRBJ1-5
V: TRBV2
D: TRBD1
CDR3: CASRLDRASYSNQPQHF
DNA: TGTGCCAGCAGACTAGACAGGGCGAGTTATAGCAATCAGCCCCAGCATTTT

size: NA
J: TRBJ1-1
V: TRBV12-3/TRBV12-4
D: NA
CDR3: CASTVTEYTEAFF
DNA: TGTGCCAGCACCGTGACGGAGTACACTGAAGCTTTCTTT

size: once
J: TRBJ1-3
V: TRBV5-1
D: NA
CDR3: CASTATGFGNTIYF
DNA: TGCGCCAGCACCGCTACAGGGTTTGGAAACACCATATATTTT

size: NA
J: TRBJ1-5
V: TRBV9
D: TRBD1
CDR3: CASSAGQGSQPQHF
DNA: TGTGCCAGCAGCGCGGGACAGGGATCTCAGCCCCAGCATTTT

size: NA
J: TRBJ1-2
V: TRBV29-1
D: NA
CDR3: CSVRDTAYYGYTF
DNA: TGCAGCGTTAGGGACACCGCATACTATGGCTACACCTTC

size: NA
J: TRBJ2-7
V: TRBV19
D: TRBD2
CDR3: CASSIGMGLETEQYF
DNA: TGTGCCAGTAGTATAGGCATGGGACTAGAAACCGAGCAGTACTTC

size: few
J: TRBJ1-2
V: TRBV16
D: TRBD1
CDR3: CASSQFVPGGLTNYGYTF
DNA: TGTGCCAGCAGCCAATTTGTCCCAGGGGGCCTCACTAACTATGGCTACACCTTC

size: NA
J: TRBJ2-7
V: TRBV4-2
D: TRBD1
CDR3: CASSQEKGAAYEQYF
DNA: TGTGCCAGCAGCCAAGAAAAGGGGGCCGCCTACGAGCAGTACTTC

size: NA
J: TRBJ2-7
V: TRBV6-1
D: TRBD2
CDR3: CASSESAGGLSYEQYF
DNA: TGTGCCAGCAGTGAAAGTGCGGGAGGCCTGTCCTACGAGCAGTACTTC

size: NA
J: TRBJ2-1
V: TRBV4-1
D: TRBD2
CDR3: CASSQPGRAIEQFF
DNA: TGCGCCAGCAGCCAGCCCGGGAGGGCCATTGAGCAGTTCTTC

size: once
J: TRBJ2-1
V: TRBV27
D: TRBD2
CDR3: CASSPGTSGRDEQFF
DNA: TGTGCCAGCAGCCCCGGGACTAGCGGGAGAGATGAGCAGTTCTTC

size: NA
J: TRBJ2-5
V: TRBV28
D: TRBD1
CDR3: CASSPARDRVQETQYF
DNA: TGTGCCAGCAGTCCAGCCCGGGACAGGGTACAAGAGACCCAGTACTTC

size: NA
J: TRBJ2-7
V: TRBV14
D: TRBD1
CDR3: CASSPPGTGRGEQYF
DNA: TGTGCCAGCAGCCCACCCGGGACAGGGCGAGGCGAGCAGTACTTC

size: NA
J: TRBJ1-5
V: TRBV7-9
D: TRBD1
CDR3: CASSLGTGGSNQPQHF
DNA: TGTGCCAGCAGCTTAGGGACAGGGGGGAGCAATCAGCCCCAGCATTTT

size: NA
J: TRBJ2-3
V: TRBV7-3
D: NA
CDR3: CASSSRRQTESTDTQYF
DNA: TGTGCCAGCAGCTCGCGGAGACAGACCGAAAGCACAGATACGCAGTATTTT

size: NA
J: TRBJ1-1
V: TRBV2
D: NA
CDR3: CASSGNRQSGRTEAFF
DNA: TGTGCCAGCAGTGGAAATCGACAGTCGGGTCGGACTGAAGCTTTCTTT

size: NA
J: TRBJ2-7
V: TRBV27
D: TRBD2
CDR3: CASSIVAGRSYEQYF
DNA: TGTGCCAGCAGTATAGTAGCGGGGCGCTCCTACGAGCAGTACTTC

size: NA
J: TRBJ1-4
V: TRBV5-1
D: NA
CDR3: CASSGGSSNEKLFF
DNA: TGCGCCAGCAGCGGGGGGAGTTCTAATGAAAAACTGTTTTTT

size: NA
J: TRBJ2-3
V: TRBV7-2
D: NA
CDR3: CASSLEPSGPDTQYF
DNA: TGTGCCAGCAGCTTAGAGCCGAGCGGCCCAGATACGCAGTATTTT

size: NA
J: TRBJ1-6
V: TRBV27
D: NA
CDR3: CASRSGGGGSPLHF
DNA: TGTGCCAGCAGGAGTGGCGGGGGCGGTTCACCCCTCCACTTT

size: NA
J: TRBJ2-6
V: TRBV11-2
D: NA
CDR3: CASRKGVRSGANVLTF
DNA: TGTGCCAGCAGGAAGGGGGTCCGGTCTGGGGCCAACGTGCTGACTTTC

size: once
J: TRBJ2-3
V: TRBV4-3
D: TRBD2
CDR3: CASSQDRRGSADTQYF
DNA: TGCGCCAGCAGCCAAGACCGGCGGGGGAGTGCAGATACGCAGTATTTT

size: NA
J: TRBJ2-7
V: TRBV27
D: TRBD2
CDR3: CASRPSGGGEQYF
DNA: TGTGCCAGCAGACCTAGCGGGGGTGGCGAGCAGTACTTC

size: NA
J: TRBJ2-3
V: TRBV6-4
D: TRBD2
CDR3: CASSDVPGGRDTQYF
DNA: TGTGCCAGCAGTGACGTCCCGGGGGGGCGGGATACGCAGTATTTT

size: NA
J: TRBJ2-7
V: TRBV18
D: NA
CDR3: CASSLTGSYEQYF
DNA: TGTGCCAGCTCGTTGACAGGCTCCTACGAGCAGTACTTC

size: NA
J: TRBJ2-5
V: TRBV2
D: TRBD2
CDR3: CASSEGGRALETQYF
DNA: TGTGCCAGCAGTGAAGGCGGGAGGGCCTTGGAGACCCAGTACTTC

size: NA
J: TRBJ2-7
V: TRBV28
D: TRBD1
CDR3: CASSFLGQGAEQYF
DNA: TGTGCCAGCAGTTTTTTGGGACAGGGGGCCGAGCAGTACTTC

size: few
J: TRBJ1-2
V: TRBV2
D: NA
CDR3: CASKAGVYGYTF
DNA: TGTGCCAGCAAGGCAGGGGTTTATGGCTACACCTTC

size: NA
J: TRBJ1-1
V: TRBV18
D: NA
CDR3: CASSPPVTYLAEAFF
DNA: TGTGCCAGCTCACCGCCCGTGACATATCTGGCTGAAGCTTTCTTT

size: NA
J: TRBJ1-2
V: TRBV12-3/TRBV12-4
D: NA
CDR3: CASSLGGTLAYTF
DNA: TGTGCCAGCAGTTTAGGGGGCACGTTGGCCTACACCTTC

size: NA
J: TRBJ1-1
V: TRBV12-3/TRBV12-4
D: NA
CDR3: CASSQRIGLEAFF
DNA: TGTGCCAGCAGTCAAAGGATCGGGTTGGAAGCTTTCTTT

size: NA
J: TRBJ2-1
V: TRBV5-8
D: TRBD2
CDR3: CASSRTSGGYNEQFF
DNA: TGTGCCAGCAGCCGAACTAGCGGGGGCTACAATGAGCAGTTCTTC

size: NA
J: TRBJ1-6
V: TRBV6-5
D: NA
CDR3: CASSYSNRGVRTLHF
DNA: TGTGCCAGCAGTTACTCGAATCGGGGGGTAAGGACCCTCCACTTT

size: NA
J: TRBJ1-1
V: TRBV9
D: TRBD1
CDR3: CASSVGGTGMNTEAFF
DNA: TGTGCCAGCAGCGTAGGTGGGACAGGCATGAACACTGAAGCTTTCTTT

size: NA
J: TRBJ1-3
V: TRBV5-6
D: NA
CDR3: CASSFGVTGTIYF
DNA: TGTGCCAGCAGCTTCGGCGTAACGGGGACCATATATTTT

size: NA
J: TRBJ1-5
V: TRBV27
D: TRBD1
CDR3: CASSPWTGQSNQPQHF
DNA: TGTGCCAGCAGTCCTTGGACAGGCCAGAGCAATCAGCCCCAGCATTTT

size: NA
J: TRBJ1-1
V: TRBV28
D: NA
CDR3: CASSLPQRKNTEAFF
DNA: TGTGCCAGCAGTCTACCCCAGAGGAAGAACACTGAAGCTTTCTTT

size: NA
J: TRBJ2-7
V: TRBV18
D: TRBD1
CDR3: CASSARDWGQGYEQYF
DNA: TGTGCCAGCTCCGCTCGTGATTGGGGACAGGGCTACGAGCAGTACTTC

size: NA
J: TRBJ1-1
V: TRBV27
D: NA
CDR3: CASSLARQSEAFF
DNA: TGTGCCAGCAGTTTGGCCCGACAGAGTGAAGCTTTCTTT

size: NA
J: TRBJ1-1
V: TRBV5-6
D: TRBD1
CDR3: CASSLYGAGGARTEAFF
DNA: TGTGCCAGCAGCCTATACGGGGCAGGGGGCGCGAGAACTGAAGCTTTCTTT

size: NA
J: TRBJ2-7
V: TRBV4-3
D: NA
CDR3: CASSQDTGWIYEQYF
DNA: TGCGCCAGCAGCCAAGATACGGGTTGGATCTACGAGCAGTACTTC

size: NA
J: TRBJ2-1
V: TRBV6-5
D: TRBD1
CDR3: CASSSPGQGIGEQFF
DNA: TGTGCCAGCAGCTCTCCGGGACAGGGGATTGGTGAGCAGTTCTTC

size: NA
J: TRBJ2-2
V: TRBV9
D: TRBD2
CDR3: CASSARGGSGNTGELFF
DNA: TGTGCCAGCAGCGCCCGCGGGGGGAGCGGGAACACCGGGGAGCTGTTTTTT

size: NA
J: TRBJ1-2
V: TRBV28
D: TRBD1
CDR3: CASSVALTGESNNYGYTF
DNA: TGTGCCAGCAGTGTGGCCCTCACAGGGGAGTCGAATAACTATGGCTACACCTTC

size: NA
J: TRBJ1-2
V: TRBV7-3
D: NA
CDR3: CASSSTGAGYGYTF
DNA: TGTGCCAGCAGCTCGACTGGGGCCGGCTATGGCTACACCTTC

size: NA
J: TRBJ1-2
V: TRBV4-3
D: NA
CDR3: CASSQDSYGYTF
DNA: TGCGCCAGCAGCCAGGACAGCTATGGCTACACCTTC

size: NA
J: TRBJ1-6
V: TRBV10-3
D: TRBD1
CDR3: CAISETGGGSYNSPLHF
DNA: TGTGCCATCAGTGAGACAGGGGGAGGGTCCTATAATTCACCCCTCCACTTT

size: NA
J: TRBJ2-1
V: TRBV4-3
D: NA
CDR3: CASSQAVQGDEQFF
DNA: TGCGCCAGCAGCCAAGCCGTCCAAGGGGATGAGCAGTTCTTC

size: few
J: TRBJ1-5
V: TRBV10-1
D: NA
CDR3: CATLVIRQAQPQHF
DNA: TGCGCCACCCTCGTGATCCGTCAAGCTCAGCCCCAGCATTTT

size: once
J: TRBJ2-7
V: TRBV24-1
D: TRBD1
CDR3: CATSEARGHEQYF
DNA: TGTGCCACCAGTGAAGCCAGGGGGCACGAGCAGTACTTC

size: NA
J: TRBJ1-2
V: TRBV28
D: NA
CDR3: CASRPRILGYTF
DNA: TGTGCCAGCAGACCCCGAATACTTGGCTACACCTTC

size: NA
J: TRBJ2-7
V: TRBV5-1
D: TRBD1
CDR3: CASSLWGQGDEQYF
DNA: TGCGCCAGCAGCTTGTGGGGCCAGGGGGACGAGCAGTACTTC

size: NA
J: TRBJ1-1
V: TRBV7-2
D: NA
CDR3: CASSPRLTPMNTEAFF
DNA: TGTGCCAGCAGCCCCAGACTAACTCCGATGAACACTGAAGCTTTCTTT

size: NA
J: TRBJ2-5
V: TRBV5-4
D: NA
CDR3: CASSSGQGRLGEYF
DNA: TGTGCCAGCAGCTCTGGCCAGGGTCGCCTGGGCGAGTACTTC

size: NA
J: TRBJ2-7
V: TRBV19
D: TRBD1
CDR3: CASSSWTGGSVEQYF
DNA: TGTGCCAGTAGTAGCTGGACAGGGGGCTCGGTCGAGCAGTACTTC

size: NA
J: TRBJ2-3
V: TRBV7-9
D: NA
CDR3: CASSWQVTPADTQYF
DNA: TGTGCCAGCAGCTGGCAGGTAACCCCTGCAGATACGCAGTATTTT

size: NA
J: TRBJ1-6
V: TRBV5-1
D: NA
CDR3: CASSLGLSGSPLHF
DNA: TGCGCCAGCAGCTTGGGCCTCTCCGGTTCACCCCTCCACTTT

size: NA
J: TRBJ1-2
V: TRBV5-1
D: TRBD1
CDR3: CASSPGTGEAGYTF
DNA: TGCGCCAGTAGTCCCGGGACAGGGGAAGCAGGCTACACCTTC